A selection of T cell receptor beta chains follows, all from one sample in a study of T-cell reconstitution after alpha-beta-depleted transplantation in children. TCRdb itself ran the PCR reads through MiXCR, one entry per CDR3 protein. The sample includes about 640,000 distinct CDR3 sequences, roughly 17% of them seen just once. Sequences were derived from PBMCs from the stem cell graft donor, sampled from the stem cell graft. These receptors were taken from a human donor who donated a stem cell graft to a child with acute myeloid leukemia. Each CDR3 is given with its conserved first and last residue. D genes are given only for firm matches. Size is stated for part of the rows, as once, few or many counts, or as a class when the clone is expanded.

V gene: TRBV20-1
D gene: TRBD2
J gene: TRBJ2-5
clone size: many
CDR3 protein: CSARVHTSGEETQYF
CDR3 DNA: TGCAGTGCTAGAGTCCATACTAGCGGTGAAGAGACCCAGTACTTC

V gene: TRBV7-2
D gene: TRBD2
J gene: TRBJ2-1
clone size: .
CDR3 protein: CASSLTGLAGSYNEQFF
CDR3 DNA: TGTGCCAGCAGCTTAACCGGACTAGCAGGCTCCTACAATGAGCAGTTCTTC

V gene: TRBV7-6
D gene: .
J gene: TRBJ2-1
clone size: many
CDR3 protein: CASSLDWAGRIGNEQFF
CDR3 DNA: TGTGCCAGCAGCTTAGATTGGGCAGGAAGGATTGGCAATGAGCAGTTCTTC

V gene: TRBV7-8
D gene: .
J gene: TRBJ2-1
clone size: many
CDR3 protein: CASSQGRGAGRLDNEQFF
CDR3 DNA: TGTGCCAGCAGCCAAGGACGGGGGGCGGGGCGTCTGGACAATGAGCAGTTCTTC

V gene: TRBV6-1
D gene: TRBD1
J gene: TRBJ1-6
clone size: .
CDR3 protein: CASSEHTGVHF
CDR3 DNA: TGTGCCAGCAGTGAACATACAGGGGTCCACTTT

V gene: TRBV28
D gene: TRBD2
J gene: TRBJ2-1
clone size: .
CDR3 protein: CASTPLTSVGPQQFF
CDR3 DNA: TGTGCCAGCACCCCCCTGACTAGCGTGGGTCCTCAGCAGTTCTTC

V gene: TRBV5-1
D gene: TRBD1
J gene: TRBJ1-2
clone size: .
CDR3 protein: CASREGGDGYTF
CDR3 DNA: TGCGCCAGCAGGGAAGGGGGCGACGGCTACACCTTC

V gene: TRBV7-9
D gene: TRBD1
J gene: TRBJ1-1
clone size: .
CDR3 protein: CASSSGTGEVRTEAFF
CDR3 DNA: TGTGCCAGCAGCTCCGGGACAGGGGAGGTACGAACTGAAGCTTTCTTT

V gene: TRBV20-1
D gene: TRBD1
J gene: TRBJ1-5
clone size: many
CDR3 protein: CSARDVDRGYQPQHF
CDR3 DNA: TGCAGTGCTAGAGATGTGGACAGGGGCTATCAGCCCCAGCATTTT

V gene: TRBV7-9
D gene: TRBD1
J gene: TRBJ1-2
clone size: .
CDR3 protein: CASSQGQVLGTNYGYTF
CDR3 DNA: TGTGCCAGCAGCCAGGGACAGGTCCTAGGCACTAACTATGGCTACACCTTC

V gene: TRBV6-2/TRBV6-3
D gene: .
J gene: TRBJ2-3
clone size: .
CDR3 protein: CASSYSSSSDTQYF
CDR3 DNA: TGTGCCAGCAGTTACTCTTCTAGCTCAGATACGCAGTATTTT

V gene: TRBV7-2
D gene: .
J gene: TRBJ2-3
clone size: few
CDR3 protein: CASSLGRGGRTDTQYF
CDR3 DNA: TGTGCCAGCAGCTTAGGTAGGGGCGGGCGGACAGATACGCAGTATTTT

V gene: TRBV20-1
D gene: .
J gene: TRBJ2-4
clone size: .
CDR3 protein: CSADSHYGELTKNIQYF
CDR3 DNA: TGCAGTGCAGATTCACATTATGGGGAATTAACCAAAAACATTCAGTACTTC

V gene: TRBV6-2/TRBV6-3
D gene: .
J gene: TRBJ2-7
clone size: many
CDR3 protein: CASSLSTSSEQYF
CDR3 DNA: TGTGCCAGCAGTCTGTCGACATCTTCCGAGCAGTACTTC

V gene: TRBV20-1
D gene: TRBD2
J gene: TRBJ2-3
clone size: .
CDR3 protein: CSAPAVVAGVGDTQYF
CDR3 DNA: TGCAGTGCTCCCGCCGTCGTAGCGGGGGTGGGTGATACGCAGTATTTT

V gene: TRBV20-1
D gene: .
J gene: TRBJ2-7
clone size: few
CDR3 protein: CSAPRGTSGYEQYF
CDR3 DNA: TGCAGTGCCCCCCGGGGGACGTCGGGATACGAGCAGTACTTC

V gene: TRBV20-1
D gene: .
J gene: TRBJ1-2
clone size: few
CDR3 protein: CSARGQTSYGYTF
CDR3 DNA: TGCAGTGCTAGAGGGCAGACTAGCTATGGCTACACCTTC